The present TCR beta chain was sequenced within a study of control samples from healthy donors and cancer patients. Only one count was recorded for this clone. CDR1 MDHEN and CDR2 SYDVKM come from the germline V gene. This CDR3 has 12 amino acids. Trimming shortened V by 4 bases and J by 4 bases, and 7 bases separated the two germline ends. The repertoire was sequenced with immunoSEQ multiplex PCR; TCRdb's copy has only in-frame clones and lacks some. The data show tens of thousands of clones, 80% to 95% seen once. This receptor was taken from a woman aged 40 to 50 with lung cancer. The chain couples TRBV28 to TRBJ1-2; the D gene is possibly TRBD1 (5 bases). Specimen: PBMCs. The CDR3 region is CASSWQGYGYTF. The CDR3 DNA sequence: TGTGCCAGCAGTTGGCAGGGCTATGGCTACACCTTC.